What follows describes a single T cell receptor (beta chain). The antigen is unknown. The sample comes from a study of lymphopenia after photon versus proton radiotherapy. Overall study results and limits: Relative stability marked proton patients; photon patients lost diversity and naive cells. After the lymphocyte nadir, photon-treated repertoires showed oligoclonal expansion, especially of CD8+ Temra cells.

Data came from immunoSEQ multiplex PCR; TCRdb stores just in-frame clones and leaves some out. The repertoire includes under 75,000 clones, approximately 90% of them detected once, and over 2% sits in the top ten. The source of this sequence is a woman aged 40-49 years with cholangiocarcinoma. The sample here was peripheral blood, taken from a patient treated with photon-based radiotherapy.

The CDR3 region is CASSAGGTTEAFF. The CDR3 bases are TGTGCCAGCAGCGCAGGGGGAACCACTGAAGCTTTCTTT. V and J are TRBV7-9 and TRBJ1-1, with 7 bases lining up with TRBD1. This CDR3 is 13 amino acids long. The germline gives CDR1 SEHNR, CDR2 FQNEAQ (reference sequence). The junction had 4 bases not matched to a gene; V was cut back by 5 bases and J by 4 bases. Full variable domain (missing parts from reference TRBV7-9 and TRBJ1-1): DTGVSQNPRHKITKRGQNVTFRCDPISEHNRLYWYRQTLGQGPEFLTYFQNEAQLEKSRLLSDRFSAERPKGSFSTLEIQRTEQGDSAMYLCASSAGGTTEAFFGQGTRLTVV.